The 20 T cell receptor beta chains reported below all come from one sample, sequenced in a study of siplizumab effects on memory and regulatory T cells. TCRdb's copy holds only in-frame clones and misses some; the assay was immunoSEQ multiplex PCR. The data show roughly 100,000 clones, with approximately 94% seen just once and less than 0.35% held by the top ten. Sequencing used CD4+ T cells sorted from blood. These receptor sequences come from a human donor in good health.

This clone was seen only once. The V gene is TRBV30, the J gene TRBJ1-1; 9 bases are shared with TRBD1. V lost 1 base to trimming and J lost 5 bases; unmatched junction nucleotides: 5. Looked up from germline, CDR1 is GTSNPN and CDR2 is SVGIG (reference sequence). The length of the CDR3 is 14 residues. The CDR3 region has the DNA TGTGCCTGGAGTGAGCGACAGGGGGAGACTGAAGCTTTCTTT. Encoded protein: CAWSERQGETEAFF. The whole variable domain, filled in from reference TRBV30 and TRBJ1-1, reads SQTIHQWPATLVQPVGSPLSLECTVEGTSNPNLYWYRQAAGRGLQLLFYSVGIGQISSEVPQNLSASRPQDRQFILSSKKLLLSDSGFYLCAWSERQGETEAFFGQGTRLTVV.

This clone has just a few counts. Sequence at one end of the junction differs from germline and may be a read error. The CDR3 region has the DNA TGTGCCAGCAGTGAGGGAACAGGGTGCTTC. Translating it yields CASSEGTGCF. This chain joins TRBV2 and TRBJ1-2, with a weak D call TRBD1 (6 bases). CDR1 and CDR2 (germline): SNHLY, FYNNEI. The CDR3 totals 10 residues.

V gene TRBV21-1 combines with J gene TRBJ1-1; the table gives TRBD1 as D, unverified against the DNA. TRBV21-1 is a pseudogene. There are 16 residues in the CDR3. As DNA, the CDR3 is TGTGCCACCTACCACAGGGATAAGCTGCATAACACTGAAGCTTTCTTT. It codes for CATYHRDKLHNTEAFF.

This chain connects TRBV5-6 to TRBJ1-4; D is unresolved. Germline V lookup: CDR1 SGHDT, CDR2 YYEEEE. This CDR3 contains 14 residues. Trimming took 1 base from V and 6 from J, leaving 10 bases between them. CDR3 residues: CASSLRVPDEKLFF. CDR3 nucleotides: TGTGCCAGCAGCTTGCGGGTACCCGATGAAAAACTGTTTTTT.

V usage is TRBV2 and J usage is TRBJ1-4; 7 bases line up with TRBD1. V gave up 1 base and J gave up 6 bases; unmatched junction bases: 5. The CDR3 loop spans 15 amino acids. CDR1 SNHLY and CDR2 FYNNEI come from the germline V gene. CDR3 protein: CASSEDRQGYEKLFF. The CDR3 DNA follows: TGTGCCAGCAGTGAAGATCGACAGGGTTATGAAAAACTGTTTTTT.

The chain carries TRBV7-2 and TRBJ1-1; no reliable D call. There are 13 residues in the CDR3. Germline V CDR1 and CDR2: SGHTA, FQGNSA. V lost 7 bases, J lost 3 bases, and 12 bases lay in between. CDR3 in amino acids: CASMERLDTEAFF. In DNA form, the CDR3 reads TGTGCCAGCATGGAGAGATTGGACACTGAAGCTTTCTTT.

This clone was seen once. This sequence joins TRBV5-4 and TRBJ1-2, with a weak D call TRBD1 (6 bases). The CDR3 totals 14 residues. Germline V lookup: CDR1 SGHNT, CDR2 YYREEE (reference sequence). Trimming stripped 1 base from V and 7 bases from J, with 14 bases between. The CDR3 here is CASSLRGVEGGYTF. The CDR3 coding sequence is TGTGCCAGCAGCTTGAGGGGGGTAGAGGGTGGCTACACCTTC. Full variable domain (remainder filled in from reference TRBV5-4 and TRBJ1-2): ETGVTQSPTHLIKTRGQQVTLRCSSQSGHNTVSWYQQALGQGPQFIFQYYREEENGRGNFPPRFSGLQFPNYSSELNVNALELDDSALYLCASSLRGVEGGYTFGSGTRLTVV.

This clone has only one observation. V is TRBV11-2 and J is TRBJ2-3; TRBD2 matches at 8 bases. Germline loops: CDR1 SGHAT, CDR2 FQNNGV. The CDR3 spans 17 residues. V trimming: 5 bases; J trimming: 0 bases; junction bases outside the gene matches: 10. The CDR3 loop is CASSRYPPSGSTDTQYF. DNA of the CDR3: TGTGCCAGCAGCCGTTATCCCCCTAGCGGGAGCACAGATACGCAGTATTTT.

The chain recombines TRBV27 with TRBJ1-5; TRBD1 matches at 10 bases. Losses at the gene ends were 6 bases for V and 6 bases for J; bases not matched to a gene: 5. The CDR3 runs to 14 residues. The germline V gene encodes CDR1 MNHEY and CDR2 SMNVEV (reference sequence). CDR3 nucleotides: TGTGCCAGCAGCCGTGACAGGGGGCCTCAGCCCCAGCATTTT. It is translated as CASSRDRGPQPQHF.

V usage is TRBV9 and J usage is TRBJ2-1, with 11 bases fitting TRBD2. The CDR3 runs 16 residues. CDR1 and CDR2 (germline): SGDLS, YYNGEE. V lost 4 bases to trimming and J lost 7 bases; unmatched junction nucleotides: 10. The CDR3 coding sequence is TGTGCCAGCAGCTCCCCACTAGCGGGGGCAATTAATGAGCAGTTCTTC. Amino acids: CASSSPLAGAINEQFF.

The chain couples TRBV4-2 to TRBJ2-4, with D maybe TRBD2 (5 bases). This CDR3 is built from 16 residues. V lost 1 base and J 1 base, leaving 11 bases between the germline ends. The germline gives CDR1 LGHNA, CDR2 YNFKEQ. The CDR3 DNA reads TGTGCCAGCAGCCAAGGAGGGTTCGAGGCCAAAAACATTCAGTACTTC. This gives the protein CASSQGGFEAKNIQYF.

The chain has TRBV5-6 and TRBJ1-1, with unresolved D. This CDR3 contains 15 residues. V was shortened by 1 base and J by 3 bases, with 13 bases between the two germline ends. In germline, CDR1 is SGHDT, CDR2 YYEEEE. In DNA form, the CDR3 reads TGTGCCAGCAGCTTGATGGTGGGCGAGGACACTGAAGCTTTCTTT. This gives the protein CASSLMVGEDTEAFF.

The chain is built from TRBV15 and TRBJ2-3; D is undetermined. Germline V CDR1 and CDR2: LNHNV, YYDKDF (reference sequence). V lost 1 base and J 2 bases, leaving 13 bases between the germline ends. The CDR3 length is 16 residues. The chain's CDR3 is CATSRGDKLYTDTQYF. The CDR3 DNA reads TGTGCCACCAGCAGAGGAGACAAGCTCTACACAGATACGCAGTATTTT.

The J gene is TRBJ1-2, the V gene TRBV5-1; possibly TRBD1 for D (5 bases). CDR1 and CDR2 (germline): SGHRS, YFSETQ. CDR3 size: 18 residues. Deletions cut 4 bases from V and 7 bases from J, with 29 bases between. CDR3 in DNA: TGCGCCAGCAGCGCCAGGCTCTGGCAGGGCTTCGACTCAGGTGGCTACACCTTC. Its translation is CASSARLWQGFDSGGYTF. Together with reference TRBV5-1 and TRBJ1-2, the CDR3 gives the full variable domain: KAGVTQTPRYLIKTRGQQVTLSCSPISGHRSVSWYQQTPGQGLQFLFEYFSETQRNKGNFPGRFSGRQFSNSRSEMNVSTLELGDSALYLCASSARLWQGFDSGGYTFGSGTRLTVV.

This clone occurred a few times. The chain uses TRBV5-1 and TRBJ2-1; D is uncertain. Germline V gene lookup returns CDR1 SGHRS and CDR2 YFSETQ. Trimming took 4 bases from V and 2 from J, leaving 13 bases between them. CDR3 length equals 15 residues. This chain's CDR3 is CASSRKDGAYNEQFF. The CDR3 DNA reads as TGCGCCAGCAGCCGGAAGGACGGTGCCTACAATGAGCAGTTCTTC.

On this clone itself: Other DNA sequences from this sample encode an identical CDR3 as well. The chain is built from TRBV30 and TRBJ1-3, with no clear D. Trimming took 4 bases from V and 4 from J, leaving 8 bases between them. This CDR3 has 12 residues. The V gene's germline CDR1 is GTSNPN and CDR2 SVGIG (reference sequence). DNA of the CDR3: TGTGCCTGGACTCTATCCGGAAACACCATATATTTT. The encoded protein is CAWTLSGNTIYF.

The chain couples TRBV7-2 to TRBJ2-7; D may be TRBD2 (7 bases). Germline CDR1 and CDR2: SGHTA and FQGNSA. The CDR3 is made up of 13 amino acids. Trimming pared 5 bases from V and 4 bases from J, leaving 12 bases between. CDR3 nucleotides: TGTGCCAGCAGCACGGGGGGCGGGTACGAGCAGTACTTC. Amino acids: CASSTGGGYEQYF.

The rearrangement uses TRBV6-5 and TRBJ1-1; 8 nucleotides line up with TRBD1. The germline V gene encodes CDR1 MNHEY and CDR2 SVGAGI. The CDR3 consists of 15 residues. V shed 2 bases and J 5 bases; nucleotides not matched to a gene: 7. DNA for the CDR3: TGTGCCAGCAGTTACAAGCAGGGGGCGTTTACTGAAGCTTTCTTT. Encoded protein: CASSYKQGAFTEAFF.

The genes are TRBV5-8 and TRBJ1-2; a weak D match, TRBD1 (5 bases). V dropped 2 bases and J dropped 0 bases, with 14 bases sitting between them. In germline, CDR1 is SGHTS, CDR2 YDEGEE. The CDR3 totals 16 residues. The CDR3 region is CASSFWLTGANYGYTF. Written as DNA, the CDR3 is TGTGCCAGCAGCTTCTGGTTAACAGGTGCTAACTATGGCTACACCTTC.

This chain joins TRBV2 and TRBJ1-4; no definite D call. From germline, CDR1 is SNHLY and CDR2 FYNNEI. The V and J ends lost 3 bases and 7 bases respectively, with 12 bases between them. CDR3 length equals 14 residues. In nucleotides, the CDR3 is TGTGCCAGCAGTGAGGGAAGGGCAGGTGAAAAACTGTTTTTT. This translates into CASSEGRAGEKLFF.